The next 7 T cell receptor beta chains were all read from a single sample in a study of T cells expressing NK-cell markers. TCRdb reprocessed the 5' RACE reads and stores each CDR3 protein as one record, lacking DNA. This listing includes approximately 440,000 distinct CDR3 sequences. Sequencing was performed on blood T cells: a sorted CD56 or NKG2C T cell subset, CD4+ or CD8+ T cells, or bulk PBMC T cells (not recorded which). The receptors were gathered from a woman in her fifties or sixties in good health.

The CDR3 loop is CASSLFGGLAGGPSVYEQFF. The chain couples TRBV5-1 to TRBJ2-1; TCRdb picks TRBD2, but there is no DNA to check that call. The germline gives CDR1 SGHRS, CDR2 YFSETQ. The CDR3 spans 20 residues.

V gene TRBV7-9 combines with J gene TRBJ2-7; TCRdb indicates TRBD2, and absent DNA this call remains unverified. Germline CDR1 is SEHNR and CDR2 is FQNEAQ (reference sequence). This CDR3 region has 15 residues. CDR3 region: CASIPLGQGRYEQYF.

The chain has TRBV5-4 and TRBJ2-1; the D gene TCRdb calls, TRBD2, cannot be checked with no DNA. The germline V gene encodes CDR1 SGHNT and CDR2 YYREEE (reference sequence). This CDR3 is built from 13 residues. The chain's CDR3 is CASNKSPGVEQFF.

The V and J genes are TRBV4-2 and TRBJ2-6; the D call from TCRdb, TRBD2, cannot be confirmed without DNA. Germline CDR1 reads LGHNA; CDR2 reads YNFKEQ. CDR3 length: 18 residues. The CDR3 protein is CASSPRGGGTSGANVLTF.

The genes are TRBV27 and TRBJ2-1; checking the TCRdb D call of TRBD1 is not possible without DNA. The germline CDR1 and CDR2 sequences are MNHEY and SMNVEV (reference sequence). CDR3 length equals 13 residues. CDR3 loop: CASSKLAGNEQFF.

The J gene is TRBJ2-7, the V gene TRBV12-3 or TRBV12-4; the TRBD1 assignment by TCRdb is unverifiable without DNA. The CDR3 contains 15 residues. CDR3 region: CASTITGISPYEQYF.

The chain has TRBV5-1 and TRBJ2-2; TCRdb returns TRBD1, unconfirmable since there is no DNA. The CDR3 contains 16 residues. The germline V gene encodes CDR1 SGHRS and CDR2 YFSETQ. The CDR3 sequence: CATNSGATALTGELFF. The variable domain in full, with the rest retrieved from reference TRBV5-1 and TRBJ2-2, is KAGVTQTPRYLIKTRGQQVTLSCSPISGHRSVSWYQQTPGQGLQFLFEYFSETQRNKGNFPGRFSGRQFSNSRSEMNVSTLELGDSALYLCATNSGATALTGELFFGEGSRLTVL.